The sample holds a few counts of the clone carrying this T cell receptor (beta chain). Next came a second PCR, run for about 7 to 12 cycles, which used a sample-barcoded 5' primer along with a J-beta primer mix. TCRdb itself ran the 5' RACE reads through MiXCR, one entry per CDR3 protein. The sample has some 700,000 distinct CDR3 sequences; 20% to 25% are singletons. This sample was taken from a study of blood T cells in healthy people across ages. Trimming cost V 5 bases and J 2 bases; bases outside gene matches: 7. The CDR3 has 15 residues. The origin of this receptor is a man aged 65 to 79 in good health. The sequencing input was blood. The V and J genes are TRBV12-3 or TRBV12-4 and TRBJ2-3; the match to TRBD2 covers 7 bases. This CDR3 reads CASSEYGGNTDTQYF. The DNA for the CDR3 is TGTGCCAGCAGTGAATACGGGGGGAACACAGATACGCAGTATTTT.